Shown below are 3 T cell receptor beta chains from a single sample sequenced in a study of blood T cell repertoires in COVID-19 (dated by TCRdb to the early 2020s). The library was produced with the immunoSEQ multiplex PCR assay. Here the immuneACCESS table is served through TCRdb, limited to in-frame sequences with V and J called. Missing clones are a known gap in these copies; in checked studies unresolved V genes cover under half, and the rest lacks a known reason. This sample comprises 310,000 or so clones, more than 70% of them detected only once. The ten largest clones represent about 1.2% of the sample. Sequencing used peripheral blood. The receptors come from a woman aged 45 to 65 with acute or convalescent COVID-19.

In the case of this clone: Different DNA sequences within this sample yield the same CDR3. The CDR3 DNA reads TGTGCCAGCAGCGTAGATTCAGGAAACACCATATATTTT. Protein sequence: CASSVDSGNTIYF. This chain links TRBV9 with TRBJ1-3; D call uncertain. Germline assignment: CDR1 SGDLS and CDR2 YYNGEE. Trimming removed 0 bases from V and 4 bases from J, with 5 bases in between. This CDR3 comprises 13 residues.

V is TRBV7-2 and J is TRBJ2-5; D is unclear. The V gene's germline CDR1 is SGHTA and CDR2 FQGNSA. With 1 base removed from V and 1 base from J, the gap between germline ends came to 4 bases. The CDR3 sequence is 13 residues long. CDR3 coding DNA: TGTGCCAGCAGCTTAGGGCCCCAAGAGACCCAGTACTTC. It translates to CASSLGPQETQYF.

This chain connects TRBV24-1 to TRBJ1-4; D may be TRBD1 (6 bases). V was trimmed by 4 bases and J by 7 bases, leaving 18 bases between them. This CDR3 region has 16 residues. The germline V gene encodes CDR1 KGHDR and CDR2 SFDVKD. The CDR3 DNA reads TGTGCCACCAGTGAGCCCGACCTCCAGGGGAGTGAAAAACTGTTTTTT. This codes for CATSEPDLQGSEKLFF.